One and the same sample provided the 5 T cell receptor beta chains below, sequenced in a study of blood T cell repertoires in COVID-19. Using immunoSEQ multiplex PCR, the repertoire was profiled, and TCRdb retains in-frame clones only, with some absent. Of around 500,000 clones listed, around 85% are singletons. The sequencing sample was made of PBMCs or T cells enriched from blood (not recorded which). These receptors were taken from a woman aged 55-70 years who had recovered from COVID-19.

The chain employs TRBV27 and TRBJ1-5; a possible D gene is TRBD1 (5 bases). This CDR3 is built from 16 residues. The ends were cut back, 5 bases at V and 0 bases at J, with 14 bases in the middle. The germline V gene encodes CDR1 MNHEY and CDR2 SMNVEV (reference sequence). CDR3 DNA sequence: TGTGCCAGCAGTCCCCGGACACGAAATAGCAATCAGCCCCAGCATTTT. Translated, it gives CASSPRTRNSNQPQHF.

The CDR3 DNA reads as TGTGCCAGCACCGAGGGAAGGGTCGAACAGCCCCAGCATTTT. Translated: CASTEGRVEQPQHF. This chain links TRBV2 with TRBJ1-5; D unclear. V dropped 7 bases and J dropped 7 bases, with 17 bases sitting between them. Germline lookup yields CDR1 SNHLY and CDR2 FYNNEI. This CDR3 is 14 amino acids long. Looking up the rest from reference TRBV2 and TRBJ1-5 gives the full variable domain: EPEVTQTPSHQVTQMGQEVILRCVPISNHLYFYWYRQILGQKVEFLVSFYNNEISEKSEIFDDQFSVERPDGSNFTLKIRSTKLEDSAMYFCASTEGRVEQPQHFGDGTRLSIL.

This sequence joins TRBV6-5 and TRBJ1-5; possibly TRBD1 for D (5 bases). V lost 4 bases and J lost 6, with 10 bases in between. Germline values: CDR1 MNHEY, CDR2 SVGAGI. The CDR3 contains 13 residues. The CDR3 region is CASSSIGAQPQHF. The CDR3, as DNA: TGTGCCAGCAGTTCGATAGGGGCTCAGCCCCAGCATTTT.

As for this clone: Other DNA sequences within the sample encode an identical CDR3. The chain combines TRBV18 with TRBJ1-4; 8 bases are a match to TRBD1. Germline V lookup: CDR1 KGHSH, CDR2 LQKENI. Trimming cost V 6 bases and J 7 bases; bases outside gene matches: 7. The CDR3 runs to 14 residues. The CDR3 here is CASSPGQGGEKLFF. The DNA of the CDR3 is TGTGCCAGCTCCCCCGGACAGGGTGGTGAAAAACTGTTTTTT.

In the case of this clone: Other nucleotide sequences in the sample specify the same CDR3. The V and J genes are TRBV5-1 and TRBJ1-5, with D possibly being TRBD1 (5 bases). CDR3 length: 13 residues. CDR1 is SGHRS and CDR2 is YFSETQ in the germline V gene. V was shortened by 5 bases and J by 0 bases, with 6 bases between the two germline ends. The CDR3 DNA follows: TGCGCCAGCAGAGGGGATAGCAATCAGCCCCAGCATTTT. Translating it yields CASRGDSNQPQHF.